This T cell receptor beta chain was identified during a study of T-cell reconstitution after alpha-beta-depleted transplantation in children. Preparation of the TCRbeta library used unique molecular identifiers. TCRdb used MiXCR to reprocess the PCR reads, holding one entry per CDR3 protein. The repertoire has about 1,000,000 distinct CDR3 sequences, about 31% of them found once; the top ten carry 25% to 35%. Study results and caveats: Surviving recipient T cells and thymic progenitors underlay high day-60 TCRbeta diversity in some patients. The study reportedly traced alpha-beta T cells about two months after transplant to several hundred expanded graft clones. One year post-transplant, T-cell counts and diversity were largely derived from T cells produced anew.

J was trimmed by 5 bases and V by 1 base; bases with no gene match: 4. The CDR3 extends over 14 amino acids. Germline assignment: CDR1 SGHRS and CDR2 YFSETQ. Notes on this clonotype: Antigen unknown.

The origin of this receptor is a boy under two years old who had a stem cell transplant for SCID, so the T cells may come from the graft donor. Sample: PBMCs, mostly from graft donor cells, taken 360 days after TCRalphabeta/CD19-depleted stem cell transplant. The genes are TRBV5-1 and TRBJ2-7, with 9 bases matching TRBD1. The CDR3 region has the DNA TGCGCCAGCAGCTTGACAGGGGGCTCTAACGAGCAGTACTTC. The encoded protein is CASSLTGGSNEQYF. Supplemented by reference TRBV5-1 and TRBJ2-7, the full variable domain reads KAGVTQTPRYLIKTRGQQVTLSCSPISGHRSVSWYQQTPGQGLQFLFEYFSETQRNKGNFPGRFSGRQFSNSRSEMNVSTLELGDSALYLCASSLTGGSNEQYFGPGTRLTVT.